The clone carrying this T cell receptor beta chain was picked up a small number of times. The target antigen is unknown. This sample is part of a study of vaccination effects on CD4 cells after COVID-19. General study results and limits: Late after vaccination, infection- and vaccine-induced clones showed marked clonal contraction.

The CDR3 is 16 residues long. Per the germline V gene, CDR1 is LGHNA and CDR2 is YSLEER. The trim removed 2 bases at V and 2 bases at J, leaving 8 bases unmatched. Sequencing used immunoSEQ multiplex PCR; TCRdb keeps in-frame clones, though not all of them. The sample lists tens of thousands of clones, approximately 75% occurring once. CD4+ T cells were isolated after less than 13 days of culture. No vaccinee had earlier SARS-CoV-2 infection, and nucleocapsid antibodies were negative. IL-2 medium supplanted half the medium on days 3 and 7. This clonotype originated in a human donor who received a COVID-19 vaccine. The chain carries TRBV4-3 and TRBJ2-7; 8 nucleotides align to TRBD1. Material: CD4+ T cells from PBMCs cultured without peptide, obtained before COVID-19 vaccination. The CDR3 is CASSQTLTGDTYEQYF. CDR3 in DNA: TGCGCCAGCAGCCAAACCCTGACAGGGGACACCTACGAGCAGTACTTC.